This is a list of T cell receptor beta chains from one sample in a study of OX40 agonist ivuxolimab in advanced cancers. Measured with immunoSEQ multiplex PCR; TCRdb has only the in-frame clones, and not every one. Counted here are roughly 36,000 clones, about 92% occurring once; the ten biggest clones make up about 9%. This specimen consisted of CD4+ or CD8+ T cells sorted from blood, obtained in a trial of the OX40 agonist ivuxolimab. The receptors were sampled from an adult with an advanced solid tumor such as melanoma, head and neck, liver or kidney cancer. Both conserved end residues are part of each CDR3. The D gene is left open where the match is weak. Where a row states a size, it is once, few, many or the class of an expanded clone; other rows omit it.

abundance	v_gene	d_gene	j_gene	CDR3aa	CDR3nt
-	TRBV6-1	-	TRBJ1-5	CASSGPRVQPQHF	TGTGCCAGCAGTGGGCCGCGGGTTCAGCCCCAGCATTTT
few	TRBV28	-	TRBJ2-2	CASSFRGTGELFF	TGTGCCAGCAGTTTTAGGGGGACTGGGGAGCTGTTTTTT
-	TRBV10-3	TRBD1	TRBJ1-1	CAITDREGSNTEAFF	TGTGCCATCACCGACAGGGAGGGTTCGAACACTGAAGCTTTCTTT
-	TRBV6-5	-	TRBJ1-2	CASSRGPSANYGYTF	TGTGCCAGCAGTCGGGGACCGAGTGCGAACTATGGCTACACCTTC
few	TRBV19	-	TRBJ1-5	CASSMTGGQPQHF	TGTGCCAGTAGTATGACGGGAGGTCAGCCCCAGCATTTT
-	TRBV11-2	-	TRBJ2-7	CASSLLHPSNYEQYF	TGTGCCAGCAGCTTACTACACCCCTCTAACTACGAGCAGTACTTC
-	TRBV4-2	TRBD1	TRBJ2-2	CASSQESNRGTNTGELFF	TGTGCCAGCAGCCAAGAAAGTAACAGGGGAACGAACACCGGGGAGCTGTTTTTT
-	TRBV5-1	TRBD1	TRBJ2-7	CASSLKGDSSYEQYF	TGCGCCAGCAGCTTAAAGGGGGACAGCAGCTACGAGCAGTACTTC
-	TRBV10-2	TRBD2	TRBJ2-5	CASSDYGLAGETQYF	TGCGCCAGCAGTGATTATGGACTAGCAGGGGAGACCCAGTACTTC
-	TRBV11-3	-	TRBJ2-1	CASSLGTASSYNEQFF	TGTGCCAGCAGCTTAGGGACGGCTAGCTCCTACAATGAGCAGTTCTTC
-	TRBV19	-	TRBJ2-5	CASSPTNAQETQYF	TGTGCCAGTAGCCCCACGAATGCCCAAGAGACCCAGTACTTC
-	TRBV6-5	TRBD2	TRBJ2-1	CASSPRGGSIGEQFF	TGTGCCAGCAGCCCCCGGGGCGGGAGTATCGGTGAGCAGTTCTTC
-	TRBV5-1	TRBD2	TRBJ2-5	CASSLGASGGSRETQYF	TGCGCCAGCAGCTTGGGGGCTAGCGGGGGGTCCCGGGAGACCCAGTACTTC
-	TRBV6-5	TRBD1	TRBJ1-6	CASRSGTAYNSPLHF	TGTGCCAGCAGGTCCGGGACAGCCTATAATTCACCCCTCCACTTT
once	TRBV6-1	-	TRBJ1-1	CASSAEENTEAFF	TGTGCCAGCAGTGCGGAGGAAAACACTGAAGCTTTCTTT
-	TRBV10-3	TRBD2	TRBJ2-7	CAISPTSGRYEQYF	TGTGCCATCAGCCCGACTAGCGGGAGATACGAGCAGTACTTC
-	TRBV7-8	-	TRBJ1-5	CASSFGFSNQPQHF	TGTGCCAGCAGCTTCGGTTTTAGCAATCAGCCCCAGCATTTT
-	TRBV9	-	TRBJ1-3	CASSVGPPSSGNTIYF	TGTGCCAGCAGCGTAGGGCCACCGAGCTCTGGAAACACCATATATTTT
-	TRBV5-5	TRBD1	TRBJ2-1	CASSLGGTGPRSYSNEQFF	TGTGCCAGCAGCTTGGGGGGGACAGGGCCCCGGTCTTATAGTAATGAGCAGTTCTTC
-	TRBV11-2	TRBD2	TRBJ2-7	CASSSLADYYEQYF	TGTGCCAGCAGCTCGCTAGCGGATTACTACGAGCAGTACTTC
once	TRBV5-1	-	TRBJ2-2	CASSLAVRPETGELFF	TGCGCCAGCAGCTTGGCGGTCAGGCCGGAGACCGGGGAGCTGTTTTTT
-	TRBV2	-	TRBJ2-3	CASRGARTQYF	TGTGCCAGCAGGGGGGCCAGGACGCAGTATTTT
-	TRBV27	TRBD1	TRBJ2-3	CASSRRTGIDTQYF	TGTGCCAGCAGTAGACGGACAGGTATAGATACGCAGTATTTT
-	TRBV7-8	TRBD2	TRBJ2-3	CASSLGSGAGYTDTQYF	TGTGCCAGCAGCTTAGGGAGCGGGGCGGGGTACACAGATACGCAGTATTTT
-	TRBV9	TRBD1	TRBJ2-2	CASSAVSGGRNTGELFF	TGTGCCAGCAGCGCCGTTTCAGGGGGTAGAAACACCGGGGAGCTGTTTTTT
-	TRBV5-1	TRBD2	TRBJ2-5	CASSEGGEGETQYF	TGCGCCAGCAGCGAGGGAGGGGAGGGGGAGACCCAGTACTTC
-	TRBV7-9	-	TRBJ2-3	CASSLPAERRTDTQYF	TGTGCCAGCAGCTTACCCGCGGAGCGACGCACAGATACGCAGTATTTT
-	TRBV9	-	TRBJ2-7	CASSGDGSSSYEQYF	TGTGCCAGCAGCGGTGACGGGTCGAGCTCCTACGAGCAGTACTTC
-	TRBV7-9	TRBD2	TRBJ2-5	CASRRLAGETQYF	TGTGCCAGCAGAAGGCTAGCGGGGGAGACCCAGTACTTC
-	TRBV19	TRBD2	TRBJ2-5	CASSIKLIRLAGEETQYF	TGTGCCAGTAGTATAAAACTAATCAGACTAGCGGGGGAAGAGACCCAGTACTTC
-	TRBV30	TRBD2	TRBJ2-2	CAWTEYASGRSTGELFF	TGTGCCTGGACGGAATATGCTAGCGGGAGGAGCACCGGGGAGCTGTTTTTT
-	TRBV7-9	-	TRBJ1-1	CASSLRGQDTEAFF	TGTGCCAGCAGCTTACGGGGACAAGACACTGAAGCTTTCTTT
-	TRBV7-9	TRBD1	TRBJ2-5	CASGDRKETQYF	TGTGCCAGCGGGGACAGGAAAGAGACCCAGTACTTC
-	TRBV18	TRBD1	TRBJ1-3	CASSPKAPGQGSGNTIYF	TGTGCCAGCTCACCGAAAGCTCCTGGACAGGGCTCTGGAAACACCATATATTTT
-	TRBV7-2	-	TRBJ1-1	CASSSSWVNTEAFF	TGTGCCAGCAGCAGTAGTTGGGTTAACACTGAAGCTTTCTTT
-	TRBV6-1	TRBD2	TRBJ2-1	CASSGGGRIYNEQFF	TGTGCCAGCAGTGGGGGAGGGAGGATCTACAATGAGCAGTTCTTC
-	TRBV29-1	TRBD1	TRBJ1-1	CSVKGQGNTEAFF	TGCAGCGTTAAAGGACAGGGGAACACTGAAGCTTTCTTT
-	TRBV25-1	-	TRBJ1-2	CASSPVGTQVNYGYTF	TGTGCCAGCAGTCCCGTCGGGACACAAGTTAACTATGGCTACACCTTC
-	TRBV11-1	TRBD2	TRBJ2-5	CASSFGTSGPETQYF	TGTGCCAGCAGCTTCGGGACTAGCGGCCCCGAGACCCAGTACTTC
-	TRBV2	-	TRBJ2-7	CASSLPDGSSYEQYF	TGTGCCAGCAGTCTCCCGGACGGTAGCTCCTACGAGCAGTACTTC
-	TRBV6-5	-	TRBJ1-5	CASSYLGGQPQHF	TGTGCCAGCAGTTACTTGGGGGGCCAGCCCCAGCATTTT
once	TRBV7-2	-	TRBJ2-5	CASSFSYETQYF	TGTGCCAGCAGCTTTTCTTATGAGACCCAGTACTTC
-	TRBV19	-	TRBJ1-5	CASSMTGYQPQHF	TGTGCCAGTAGTATGACAGGTTATCAGCCCCAGCATTTT
-	TRBV5-1	-	TRBJ2-1	CASSFTSSAVGLYNEQFF	TGCGCCAGCAGCTTTACGAGCAGTGCCGTTGGACTTTACAATGAGCAGTTCTTC
-	TRBV19	-	TRBJ1-5	CASSQREAQPQHF	TGTGCCAGTAGTCAGAGGGAGGCTCAGCCCCAGCATTTT
-	TRBV5-1	TRBD1	TRBJ2-7	CASSLRTGMFPYEQYF	TGCGCCAGCAGCCTCCGGACAGGTATGTTCCCCTACGAGCAGTACTTC
-	TRBV19	TRBD1	TRBJ2-1	CASSEQGAYNEQFF	TGTGCCAGTAGTGAACAGGGGGCCTACAATGAGCAGTTCTTC
few	TRBV29-1	-	TRBJ1-4	CSVEGTSGTNEKLFF	TGCAGCGTTGAGGGAACGTCGGGAACTAATGAAAAACTGTTTTTT
once	TRBV19	-	TRBJ2-1	CASSIGGLANEQFF	TGTGCCAGTAGTATAGGGGGGCTAGCGAATGAGCAGTTCTTC
-	TRBV7-9	-	TRBJ1-2	CASSLVGRENGYTF	TGTGCCAGCAGCTTAGTAGGCAGGGAAAACGGCTACACCTTC
-	TRBV29-1	TRBD1	TRBJ2-7	CSVDKDRGGYEQYF	TGCAGCGTTGATAAGGACAGGGGTGGGTACGAGCAGTACTTC
-	TRBV18	TRBD2	TRBJ2-1	CASSPPRLAGVHEQFF	TGTGCCAGCTCACCACCGCGACTAGCGGGAGTTCATGAGCAGTTCTTC
-	TRBV2	-	TRBJ2-2	CASSEARGGTGELFF	TGTGCCAGCAGTGAAGCGCGGGGAGGAACCGGGGAGCTGTTTTTT
once	TRBV5-1	TRBD1	TRBJ2-3	CASSSQGASDTQYF	TGCGCCAGCAGCTCACAGGGGGCTTCGGATACGCAGTATTTT
-	TRBV5-1	-	TRBJ1-3	CASSQEAAGLWDTIYF	TGCGCCAGCAGCCAAGAGGCTGCAGGGCTTTGGGACACCATATATTTT
-	TRBV2	-	TRBJ2-5	CASGVGQETQYF	TGTGCCAGCGGGGTCGGGCAAGAGACCCAGTACTTC
-	TRBV4-1	-	TRBJ2-5	CASSKHGIEETQYF	TGCGCCAGCAGTAAACACGGGATAGAAGAGACCCAGTACTTC
once	TRBV28	TRBD1	TRBJ2-1	CASTTGTGWNEQFF	TGTGCCAGCACCACCGGGACAGGGTGGAATGAGCAGTTCTTC
-	TRBV7-6	-	TRBJ2-3	CASSLGAGLLTDTQYF	TGTGCCAGCAGCTTAGGAGCAGGGCTTCTCACAGATACGCAGTATTTT
-	TRBV7-2	-	TRBJ2-7	CASRLVGEAEQYF	TGTGCCAGCAGACTTGTAGGGGAGGCCGAGCAGTACTTC